What follows are 16 T cell receptor beta chains derived from one specimen sequenced in a study of T cell changes during pregnancy in multiple sclerosis. Assay used: immunoSEQ multiplex PCR; TCRdb lists only in-frame clones, some missing. The table shows roughly 110,000 clones, with roughly 92% occurring only once. The sequences come from peripheral blood, collected in the third trimester of pregnancy. The origin of the receptors is a female donor in good health, enrolled as a control in a pregnancy study.

V is TRBV4-3 and J is TRBJ2-1; 9 nucleotides agree with TRBD2. The length of the CDR3 is 15 residues. Germline values: CDR1 LGHNA, CDR2 YSLEER. With 0 bases clipped from V and 9 bases from J, the junction kept 6 bases outside the gene matches. As DNA, the CDR3 is TGCGCCAGCAGCCAAGATGGGACTAGCAGGCGTGAGCAGTTCTTC. It specifies CASSQDGTSRREQFF.

This clone occurred once. The rearrangement links TRBV11-1 to TRBJ1-1, with D unclear. The length of the CDR3 is 14 residues. V lost 4 bases, J lost 0 bases, and 9 bases lay in between. Germline loops: CDR1 SGHAT, CDR2 FQDESV (reference sequence). CDR3 region: CASSSLTVNTEAFF. In nucleotides, the CDR3 is TGTGCCAGCAGCTCACTTACAGTGAACACTGAAGCTTTCTTT.

V gene TRBV5-5 combines with J gene TRBJ1-2; no reliable D call. Trimming shortened V by 0 bases and J by 2 bases, and 11 bases separated the two germline ends. Germline CDR1 SGHKS, CDR2 YYEKEE (reference sequence). The CDR3 is made up of 15 amino acids. The DNA of the CDR3 is TGTGCCAGCAGCTTGGAGGGAGTCTTCAACTATGGCTACACCTTC. Translated, it gives CASSLEGVFNYGYTF.

The chain links TRBV2 to TRBJ2-1; 9 bases map to TRBD2. Germline loops: CDR1 SNHLY, CDR2 FYNNEI. V was pared by 6 bases and J by 0 bases, with 6 bases of the junction left unmatched. This CDR3 contains 16 residues. The CDR3 protein is CASSYIAGASYNEQFF. The CDR3 nucleotides read TGTGCCAGCAGCTATATAGCGGGGGCCTCCTACAATGAGCAGTTCTTC.

The rearrangement uses TRBV27 and TRBJ1-5; 8 bases fit TRBD1. The CDR3 is made up of 14 amino acids. V was clipped by 4 bases and J by 5 bases; unmatched bases: 4. The germline CDR1 and CDR2 sequences are MNHEY and SMNVEV (reference sequence). CDR3 residues: CASSSSGGDQPQHF. CDR3 bases: TGTGCCAGCAGTTCATCAGGGGGCGATCAGCCCCAGCATTTT.

The rearrangement joins TRBV19 to TRBJ1-1; D remains unclear. V was pared by 5 bases and J by 0 bases, with 16 bases between. This CDR3 spans 16 amino acids. The germline gives CDR1 LNHDA, CDR2 SQIVND (reference sequence). The CDR3 bases are TGTGCCAGTAGTCCCGCCCGGTTCTCGATGAACACTGAAGCTTTCTTT. Encoded protein: CASSPARFSMNTEAFF.

The V gene is TRBV5-4, the J gene TRBJ1-5; D is unresolved. The CDR3 covers 13 residues. Between the trimmed V and J ends, which lost 0 bases and 5 bases, there was a span of 6 bases. Germline assignment: CDR1 SGHNT and CDR2 YYREEE (reference sequence). This CDR3 is CASSLGGYQPQHF. In nucleotides, the CDR3 is TGTGCCAGCAGCTTGGGCGGGTATCAGCCCCAGCATTTT. Full variable domain (missing parts from reference TRBV5-4 and TRBJ1-5): ETGVTQSPTHLIKTRGQQVTLRCSSQSGHNTVSWYQQALGQGPQFIFQYYREEENGRGNFPPRFSGLQFPNYSSELNVNALELDDSALYLCASSLGGYQPQHFGDGTRLSIL.

This chain links TRBV15 with TRBJ1-6; 7 positions agree with TRBD1. From germline, CDR1 is LNHNV and CDR2 YYDKDF (reference sequence). Trimming cost V 3 bases and J 8 bases; bases outside gene matches: 10. The CDR3 covers 16 residues. CDR3 region: CATSRVPRDSYSPLHF. CDR3 DNA: TGTGCCACCAGCAGGGTCCCCCGGGACAGTTATTCACCCCTCCACTTT.

CDR3 coding DNA: TGTGCCAGCAGCCCAGGGGGACTCTTGAACACTGAAGCTTTCTTT. Amino acid sequence: CASSPGGLLNTEAFF. J is TRBJ1-1 and V is TRBV11-3; 7 nucleotides align to TRBD1. Germline V gene lookup returns CDR1 SGHNT and CDR2 YENEEA. The CDR3 runs 15 residues. Trimming cost V 5 bases and J 0 bases; bases outside gene matches: 6.

The gene calls are TRBV5-1 and TRBJ1-1; D is uncertain. Trimming pared 0 bases from V and 3 bases from J, leaving 9 bases between. In germline, CDR1 is SGHRS, CDR2 YFSETQ. The CDR3 has 14 residues. The CDR3 DNA sequence: TGCGCCAGCAGCTTGGAGGTGGGCCACACTGAAGCTTTCTTT. Translated: CASSLEVGHTEAFF.

This chain joins TRBV30 and TRBJ1-2; D possibly corresponds to TRBD1 (5 bases). CDR1 and CDR2 from the germline V gene are GTSNPN and SVGIG (reference sequence). The germline V and J ends were trimmed by 5 bases and 6 bases, with 22 bases remaining between them. The CDR3 sequence is 15 residues long. The CDR3 sequence: CAWDRLRGGGNGYTF. CDR3 nucleotide sequence: TGTGCCTGGGACCGACTTCGGGGCGGGGGGAATGGCTACACCTTC.

The chain links TRBV29-1 to TRBJ1-1; tentatively, D is TRBD1 (5 bases). V lost 5 bases and J 3 bases, leaving 13 bases between the germline ends. Germline CDR1 and CDR2: SQVTM and ANQGSEA. The CDR3 length is 13 residues. CDR3: CSVSGGEDTEAFF. The CDR3, as DNA: TGCAGCGTTAGTGGGGGGGAAGACACTGAAGCTTTCTTT.

The chain carries TRBV5-1 and TRBJ2-1; D may be TRBD2 (6 bases). The CDR3 sequence is 17 residues long. The V end was cut by 2 bases, the J end by 0 bases, with 15 bases between. The germline V gene encodes CDR1 SGHRS and CDR2 YFSETQ. CDR3 amino acids: CASSFPAEGSSYNEQFF. CDR3 in DNA: TGCGCCAGCAGCTTCCCGGCGGAGGGGAGCTCCTACAATGAGCAGTTCTTC.

The chain links TRBV19 to TRBJ1-1; 10 nucleotides align to TRBD1. This CDR3 has 15 residues. The J segment lost 1 base and the V segment lost 4 bases, leaving 3 bases of the junction unmatched. CDR1 and CDR2 from the germline V gene are LNHDA and SQIVND (reference sequence). This CDR3 is CASSSGTGANTEAFF. The DNA for the CDR3 is TGTGCCAGTAGTAGTGGGACAGGGGCGAACACTGAAGCTTTCTTT.

V is TRBV11-3 and J is TRBJ2-7; 10 bases line up with TRBD2. The CDR3 length is 15 residues. CDR1 and CDR2 (germline): SGHNT, YENEEA. V was clipped by 1 base and J by 3 bases; unmatched bases: 3. This CDR3 reads CASSLAASGSYEQYF. CDR3 DNA: TGTGCCAGCAGCTTAGCGGCTAGCGGGAGCTACGAGCAGTACTTC.

This clone came up once. The J gene is TRBJ2-3, the V gene TRBV30; the D gene is possibly TRBD2 (7 bases). Germline loops: CDR1 GTSNPN, CDR2 SVGIG (reference sequence). CDR3 length: 14 residues. V gave up 4 bases and J gave up 1 base, with 12 bases separating them. The CDR3 loop reads CAWTPGGGTDTQYF. CDR3 coding DNA: TGTGCCTGGACCCCGGGGGGCGGCACAGATACGCAGTATTTT.